What follows are 14 T cell receptor beta chains derived from one specimen sequenced in a study of OX40 agonist ivuxolimab in advanced cancers. The assay was immunoSEQ multiplex PCR, and TCRdb's table has in-frame clones only and misses some. The sample contains around 74,000 clones, over 75% of which appear only once. The starting material was CD4+ or CD8+ T cells sorted from blood, obtained in a trial of the OX40 agonist ivuxolimab. The receptors shown here come from an adult with an advanced solid tumor such as melanoma, head and neck, liver or kidney cancer.

The rearrangement links TRBV5-4 to TRBJ2-3, with TRBD2 matching 7 bases. The trim removed 1 base at V and 3 bases at J, leaving 8 bases unmatched. Germline V gene data show CDR1 as SGHNT and CDR2 as YYREEE (reference sequence). CDR3 size: 16 residues. The CDR3 sequence is CASSLRLASGTDTQYF. CDR3 bases: TGTGCCAGCAGCTTGCGGTTGGCTAGCGGTACAGATACGCAGTATTTT.

This rearrangement joins TRBV11-2 to TRBJ1-1; TRBD1 matches at 12 bases. Germline trimming cut 3 bases from V and 7 bases from J; bases unmatched to any gene: 12. CDR3 length: 17 amino acids. The germline CDR1 and CDR2 sequences are SGHAT and FQNNGV. CDR3 loop: CASSFVGTGGWGSEAFF. CDR3 DNA: TGTGCCAGCAGCTTCGTCGGGACAGGGGGCTGGGGAAGTGAAGCTTTCTTT.

V gene TRBV27 combines with J gene TRBJ1-4; a possible D gene is TRBD1 (6 bases). This CDR3 is 12 amino acids long. The V and J ends lost 6 bases and 5 bases respectively, with 7 bases between them. CDR1 is MNHEY and CDR2 is SMNVEV in the germline V gene (reference sequence). CDR3 nucleotides: TGTGCCAGCAGAGACAGGAATGAAAAACTGTTTTTT. It codes for CASRDRNEKLFF.

V is TRBV6-1 and J is TRBJ2-3; 7 bases are shared with TRBD2. CDR1 is MNHNS and CDR2 is SASEGT in the germline V gene. The V segment lost 0 bases and the J segment 6 bases; nucleotides outside the gene matches: 12. This CDR3 is 17 amino acids long. The CDR3 DNA reads TGTGCCAGCAGTGAAGCGCGAGCTAGCGGAAAAGCGGATACGCAGTATTTT. This encodes CASSEARASGKADTQYF.

This sequence joins TRBV7-6 and TRBJ2-1; D might be TRBD1 or TRBD2, each matching 5 bases. Germline V gene sequence: CDR1 SGHVS, CDR2 FNYEAQ. This CDR3 has 15 residues. The germline V and J ends were trimmed by 0 bases and 0 bases, with 6 bases remaining between them. The CDR3 is CASSLARGSYNEQFF. The CDR3 nucleotides are TGTGCCAGCAGCTTAGCGAGGGGCTCCTACAATGAGCAGTTCTTC.

The chain links TRBV5-4 to TRBJ2-5, with 8 bases identical to TRBD2. The CDR3 extends over 15 amino acids. Germline V gene lookup returns CDR1 SGHNT and CDR2 YYREEE (reference sequence). Unmatched junction bases numbered 9, after V lost 3 bases and J lost 5 bases. The CDR3 nucleotides are TGTGCCAGCAGCTCTCTAGCGGGTGAGGGGGAGACCCAGTACTTC. Encoded protein: CASSSLAGEGETQYF.

This clone was counted a single time. The chain joins TRBV6-6 to TRBJ1-2; unclear D gene. Trimming took 2 bases from V and 3 from J, leaving 10 bases between them. Germline-derived CDR1 and CDR2 are MNHNY and SVGAGI (reference sequence). CDR3 length: 14 residues. The CDR3 spells CASSYGPGDYGYTF. In DNA, the CDR3 is TGTGCCAGCAGTTACGGCCCAGGCGACTATGGCTACACCTTC.

The gene calls are TRBV6-6 and TRBJ1-6, with D unclear. Trimming left V 2 bases short and J 6 bases short, with 14 bases between. This CDR3 has 16 residues. Germline V CDR1 and CDR2: MNHNY, SVGAGI (reference sequence). CDR3 DNA sequence: TGTGCCAGCAGTTACCGCTCAGAGGGAGGTAATTCACCCCTCCACTTT. This sequence encodes CASSYRSEGGNSPLHF.

The table lists this clone with a few counts. The rearrangement joins TRBV2 to TRBJ1-2; 7 nucleotides agree with TRBD1. CDR3 length: 15 residues. Germline V gives CDR1 SNHLY, CDR2 FYNNEI. Trimming took 6 bases from V and 8 from J; bases not matched to a gene: 15. CDR3 sequence: CASRPLRQGVKGYTF. The CDR3 DNA reads TGTGCCAGCAGGCCCCTACGACAGGGTGTGAAGGGCTACACCTTC.

This rearrangement joins TRBV5-1 to TRBJ2-7; D gene unclear. Looked up from germline, CDR1 is SGHRS and CDR2 is YFSETQ. The CDR3 is 14 amino acids. The V end lost 0 bases, the J end lost 6 bases, and 13 bases lay between the germline ends. The CDR3 region has the DNA TGCGCCAGCAGCTTGGAACCGACTGCTTCCGAGCAGTACTTC. Translation: CASSLEPTASEQYF.

This clone was found once. The gene calls are TRBV4-3 and TRBJ1-2; D remains unclear. The ends were cut back, 3 bases at V and 0 bases at J, with 17 bases in the middle. The CDR3 loop spans 17 amino acids. The germline CDR1 and CDR2 sequences are LGHNA and YSLEER. DNA for the CDR3: TGCGCCAGCAGCCAGGACCTGCGGGGTTTCGCTAACTATGGCTACACCTTC. It yields the protein CASSQDLRGFANYGYTF.

V is TRBV30 and J is TRBJ1-1, with a weak D call TRBD1 (6 bases). The germline V gene encodes CDR1 GTSNPN and CDR2 SVGIG (reference sequence). V was shortened by 0 bases and J by 13 bases, with 12 bases between the two germline ends. The CDR3 has 11 residues. CDR3 bases: TGTGCCTGGAGTGTGGGGGCCTCAAGTTTCTTT. Translating gives CAWSVGASSFF.

With regard to this clone: This same CDR3 is encoded by further DNA sequences in the sample. The chain links TRBV5-8 to TRBJ1-2; no definite D call. The germline gives CDR1 SGHTS, CDR2 YDEGEE. Trimming shortened V by 4 bases and J by 2 bases, and 3 bases separated the two germline ends. CDR3 length: 11 amino acids. The CDR3 sequence is CASSPNYGYTF. CDR3 nucleotides: TGTGCCAGCAGCCCCAACTATGGCTACACCTTC.

Of note for this clone: This specimen includes other DNA sequences encoding the same CDR3. The gene calls are TRBV18 and TRBJ2-2, with D perhaps TRBD2 (5 bases). Trimming stripped 3 bases from V and 1 base from J, with 6 bases between. This CDR3 region has 14 residues. Germline CDR1 and CDR2: KGHSH and LQKENI. In DNA form, the CDR3 reads TGTGCCAGCTCACCGGGAGAGAACACCGGGGAGCTGTTTTTT. Translation: CASSPGENTGELFF.